This T cell receptor (beta chain) is drawn from a study of T cell changes during pregnancy in multiple sclerosis. Profiling relied on immunoSEQ multiplex PCR, and the TCRdb table lists in-frame clones only, not all of them. Of about 44,000 clones in the sample, 85% to 90% were seen once. This CDR3 has 14 residues. The germline gives CDR1 SGHAT, CDR2 FQNNGV. The junction had 7 bases not matched to a gene; V was cut back by 2 bases and J by 9 bases. The receptor comes from a female donor with multiple sclerosis, enrolled in a pregnancy study. The specimen was CD4+ T cells from peripheral blood mononuclear cells, collected in the first trimester of pregnancy. The gene calls are TRBV11-2 and TRBJ2-1; the match to TRBD2 covers 7 bases. CDR3 in DNA: TGTGCCAGCAGCTTACGGAGCGGGACCGGTGAGCAGTTCTTC. It specifies CASSLRSGTGEQFF.